The 13 T cell receptor beta chains below all came from one sample that was sequenced in a study of T-cell memory formation after mild COVID-19. TCRdb analysed the 5' RACE reads with MiXCR anew, one entry per CDR3 protein. The sample carries 300,000 to 350,000 distinct CDR3 sequences, approximately 14% recorded once. The sample consisted of PBMCs or a T cell subset sorted from them (not recorded which). These receptors originate from a man between 18 and 35 years old who had mild COVID-19 (a few samples of this study predate the infection). Cell type and time point are not known.

This chain links TRBV10-3 with TRBJ1-2; no definite D call. The CDR3 contains 14 residues. The V end lost 4 bases, the J end lost 1 base, and 10 bases lay between the germline ends. The V gene's germline CDR1 is ENHRY and CDR2 SYGVKD. The CDR3 loop reads CAISVSADNYGYTF. Here the CDR3 DNA reads TGTGCCATCAGTGTCTCCGCAGATAACTATGGCTACACCTTC.

Many counts were recorded for this clonotype. This chain uses TRBV7-2 with TRBJ2-7; possible D gene TRBD1, 5 bases. Between the trimmed V and J ends, which lost 4 bases and 5 bases, there was a span of 21 bases. The germline gives CDR1 SGHTA, CDR2 FQGNSA. This CDR3 has 16 residues. DNA for the CDR3: TGTGCCAGCAGCTACCAATTCCCCTCAGGGTTTCACGAGCAGTACTTC. This translates into CASSYQFPSGFHEQYF.

This clonotype showed up just a few times. The rearrangement joins TRBV7-9 to TRBJ2-7, with TRBD2 matching over 7 bases. Germline lookup yields CDR1 SEHNR and CDR2 FQNEAQ (reference sequence). This CDR3 comprises 12 residues. The V gene end was trimmed by 5 bases and the J gene end by 6 bases; junction bases not matched to a gene: 4. CDR3 in DNA: TGTGCCAGCAGCCCCGGGACTACCGAGCAGTACGTC. Translation gives CASSPGTTEQYV.

This chain links TRBV5-1 with TRBJ2-5; weak D call: TRBD2 (6 bases). V was cut by 0 bases and J by 5 bases, with 11 bases left in between. Per the germline V gene, CDR1 is SGHRS and CDR2 is YFSETQ. This CDR3 has 14 residues. The CDR3 loop is CASSLGGGSETQYF. The DNA for the CDR3 is TGCGCCAGCAGCTTGGGAGGAGGGTCGGAGACCCAGTACTTC.

J is TRBJ2-7 and V is TRBV27; perhaps TRBD2 as D (7 bases). Deletions cut 2 bases from V and 6 bases from J, with 11 bases between. CDR3 length equals 13 residues. Per the germline V gene, CDR1 is MNHEY and CDR2 is SMNVEV (reference sequence). CDR3 DNA sequence: TGTGCCAGCAGTTTACGGGGGGCCGGCGAGCAGTACTTC. Protein product: CASSLRGAGEQYF.

CDR3 residues: CASSLYSNTEAFF. The DNA of the CDR3 is TGTGCCAGCAGCTTGTACAGTAACACTGAAGCTTTCTTT. J is TRBJ1-1 and V is TRBV11-2; no reliable D call. The CDR3 is made up of 13 amino acids. V lost 3 bases and J 2 bases, leaving 7 bases between the germline ends. Germline V gene lookup returns CDR1 SGHAT and CDR2 FQNNGV.

This clonotype was found a few times. The V call is TRBV5-4, the J call TRBJ2-7, with TRBD1 matching over 9 bases. The length of the CDR3 is 15 residues. CDR1 SGHNT and CDR2 YYREEE come from the germline V gene (reference sequence). J was trimmed by 1 base and V by 5 bases; bases with no gene match: 7. CDR3 residues: CASSPAGQGSYEQYF. For the CDR3, the DNA is TGTGCCAGCAGTCCTGCGGGACAGGGATCCTACGAGCAGTACTTC.

The rearrangement joins TRBV7-3 to TRBJ2-1; 8 bases match TRBD1. CDR3 length equals 12 residues. Germline V gene data show CDR1 as SGHTA and CDR2 as FQGTGA. V lost 5 bases, J lost 13 bases, and 7 bases stayed unmatched. CDR3 sequence reads: CASSPTGGPQFF. The CDR3, as DNA: TGTGCCAGCAGCCCCACAGGGGGTCCCCAGTTCTTC.

This clonotype has only a few counts. The V gene is TRBV5-1, the J gene TRBJ2-5, with 10 bases identical to TRBD2. Losses at the gene ends were 0 bases for V and 5 bases for J; bases not matched to a gene: 7. The CDR3 is 16 amino acids. The germline V gene encodes CDR1 SGHRS and CDR2 YFSETQ. CDR3 region: CASSLVQRGGRETQYF. CDR3 in DNA: TGCGCCAGCAGCTTGGTTCAGCGGGGGGGCCGCGAGACCCAGTACTTC.

The rearrangement joins TRBV29-1 to TRBJ1-4; D ambiguous. Per the germline V gene, CDR1 is SQVTM and CDR2 is ANQGSEA. This CDR3 region has 11 residues. Trimming pared 6 bases from V and 0 bases from J, leaving 2 bases between. For the CDR3, the DNA is TGCAGCGTCACAACTAATGAAAAACTGTTTTTT. This encodes CSVTTNEKLFF.

The DNA of the CDR3 is TGCGCCAGCAGTCGAGGAGGACGGACAGGGGTCCGAGGGCTGTTTTTT. It specifies CASSRGGRTGVRGLFF. This sequence joins TRBV4-1 and TRBJ1-4; 9 nucleotides agree with TRBD1. The CDR3 has 16 amino acids. V gave up 6 bases and J gave up 14 bases; unmatched junction bases: 19. Germline V gene data show CDR1 as MGHRA and CDR2 as YSYEKL.

The V and J genes are TRBV4-1 and TRBJ2-2; D is undetermined. CDR3 size: 12 residues. Germline V gives CDR1 MGHRA, CDR2 YSYEKL. V lost 0 bases to trimming and J lost 8 bases, with 4 bases between them. The CDR3 nucleotides are TGCGCCAGCAGCCAAGAATTAGGGGAGCTGTTTTTT. The encoded protein is CASSQELGELFF.

In its sample, this clonotype was seen a few times. The chain has TRBV7-9 and TRBJ1-4; D is ambiguous. Germline V gene sequence: CDR1 SEHNR, CDR2 FQNEAQ (reference sequence). V lost 4 bases, J lost 8 bases, and 8 bases lay in between. The CDR3 has 12 amino acids. CDR3: CASSSTPEKLFF. CDR3 DNA sequence: TGTGCCAGCAGCTCCACCCCGGAAAAACTGTTTTTT. The full variable domain, rest sourced from reference TRBV7-9 and TRBJ1-4, is DTGVSQNPRHKITKRGQNVTFRCDPISEHNRLYWYRQTLGQGPEFLTYFQNEAQLEKSRLLSDRFSAERPKGSFSTLEIQRTEQGDSAMYLCASSSTPEKLFFGSGTQLSVL.